The source of this T cell receptor beta chain is a study of blood T cell repertoires in COVID-19. Across the study: Samples taken during acute and convalescent COVID-19 were collected in the United States, Italy and Spain. PBMCs, B-cell-depleted T cells, or T cells were the source of the cDNA or gDNA that made up the material.

Original processing notes: Reference gene primer amplification gave estimated nucleated cell counts. Profiled with immunoSEQ multiplex PCR; TCRdb holds only in-frame clones, not every one. V, J and clone size reflect that table, while D and trimming were determined from the DNA. The sample shows around 62,000 clones, approximately 87% of them seen only once. The material sequenced was peripheral blood. The TCR comes from a human donor in a cohort sampled during active COVID-19.

CDR3 bases: TGTGCCAGCAGCTTAGAAGCCGGGGAGCTTGGCTACACCTTC. This encodes CASSLEAGELGYTF. V gene TRBV7-6 combines with J gene TRBJ1-2; D remains ambiguous. The V gene lost 1 base and the J gene lost 7 bases, with 13 bases spanning the gap. The CDR3 is 14 residues long. The germline gives CDR1 SGHVS, CDR2 FNYEAQ. Together with reference TRBV7-6 and TRBJ1-2, the CDR3 gives the full variable domain: GAGVSQSPRYKVTKRGQDVALRCDPISGHVSLYWYRQALGQGPEFLTYFNYEAQQDKSGLPNDRFSAERPEGSISTLTIQRTEQRDSAMYRCASSLEAGELGYTFGSGTRLTVV.